This passage covers 30 T cell receptor beta chains from one sample sequenced in a study of T cell repertoires in cytomegalovirus infection. One entry per CDR3 protein results from TCRdb running MiXCR on the reads. Here the sample spans hundreds of thousands of distinct CDR3 sequences, approximately 24% being singletons. Sequencing used CD8+ T cells from PBMCs. The receptors were sampled from a human donor in good health (CMV status not recorded). Some clones in this sample may be carry-over from other donors' samples.

The rearrangement uses TRBV5-1 and TRBJ1-2; D unresolved. The CDR3 sequence is 13 residues long. Trimming stripped 4 bases from V and 2 bases from J, with 9 bases between. Germline values: CDR1 SGHRS, CDR2 YFSETQ. CDR3 coding DNA: TGCGCCAGCAGCCCATTCAGGAACTATGGCTACACCTTC. Encoded protein: CASSPFRNYGYTF.

This clonotype was seen a handful of times. An end of the junction differs from the germline gene, which may be a read error. The chain joins TRBV7-6 to TRBJ2-3; no reliable D call. CDR1 is SGHVS, CDR2 FNYEAQ, per germline. This CDR3 region has 13 residues. The DNA for the CDR3 is TGTGCTAGCAGCCAGAACCCGGCGGATACGCAGTATTTT. It codes for CASSQNPADTQYF.

There are many counts of this clonotype. The chain carries TRBV7-2 and TRBJ1-4; 7 nucleotides align to TRBD1. The germline V gene encodes CDR1 SGHTA and CDR2 FQGNSA. The CDR3 is made up of 16 amino acids. Trimming took 5 bases from V and 7 from J; bases not matched to a gene: 13. The CDR3 DNA sequence: TGTGCCAGCAGCCCTGGGACAGTGGAAGGTAGTGAAAAACTGTTTTTT. Translated, it gives CASSPGTVEGSEKLFF. The whole variable domain, filled in from reference TRBV7-2 and TRBJ1-4, reads GAGVSQSPSNKVTEKGKDVELRCDPISGHTALYWYRQSLGQGLEFLIYFQGNSAPDKSGLPSDRFSAERTGGSVSTLTIQRTQQEDSAVYLCASSPGTVEGSEKLFFGSGTQLSVL.

J is TRBJ1-1 and V is TRBV5-5, with D perhaps matching TRBD1 (6 bases). V lost 3 bases to trimming and J lost 5 bases, with 14 bases between them. Per the germline V gene, CDR1 is SGHKS and CDR2 is YYEKEE (reference sequence). This CDR3 has 14 residues. The CDR3 sequence is CASSWDIARTEAFF. The CDR3 coding sequence is TGTGCCAGCAGCTGGGACATTGCGAGGACTGAAGCTTTCTTT.

This clonotype was counted many times. The CDR3 region is CASSKPGSTYEQYV. CDR3 DNA sequence: TGTGCCAGCAGCAAACCGGGCTCAACCTACGAGCAGTACGTC. The chain carries TRBV7-8 and TRBJ2-7, with D hard to call. Germline V lookup: CDR1 SGHVS, CDR2 FQNEAQ. V was clipped by 5 bases and J by 2 bases, with 13 bases between them. This CDR3 contains 14 residues.

This clonotype has more than one count but fewer than ten. V is TRBV4-1 and J is TRBJ1-1; a weak D match, TRBD1 (6 bases). V was cut by 2 bases and J by 8 bases, with 12 bases left in between. This CDR3 contains 13 residues. CDR1 and CDR2 from the germline V gene are MGHRA and YSYEKL. This CDR3 reads CASSQLSGTEAFF. The CDR3 DNA is TGCGCCAGCAGCCAACTCTCCGGGACAGAAGCTTTCTTT.

In its sample, this clonotype was seen a few times. This chain connects TRBV4-1 to TRBJ2-2; D gene unclear. CDR1 and CDR2 from the germline V gene are MGHRA and YSYEKL. V shed 0 bases and J shed 6 bases, with 14 bases lying between them. This CDR3 has 16 amino acids. CDR3 in amino acids: CASSQDRWVGPGELFF. CDR3 in DNA: TGCGCCAGCAGCCAAGATCGATGGGTAGGGCCCGGGGAGCTGTTTTTT.

This clonotype was recorded at least ten times. The chain uses TRBV6-6 and TRBJ2-1; a weak D match, TRBD1 (6 bases). This CDR3 spans 15 amino acids. Germline values: CDR1 MNHNY, CDR2 SVGAGI (reference sequence). Trimming took 6 bases from V and 9 from J, leaving 21 bases between them. The CDR3 sequence: CASRHRTEALSEQFF. The CDR3 DNA follows: TGTGCCAGCAGACACCGGACAGAAGCCCTTTCTGAGCAGTTCTTC.

The gene calls are TRBV25-1 and TRBJ2-1, with 7 bases fitting TRBD2. The CDR3 loop spans 15 amino acids. Germline V gene sequence: CDR1 MGHDK, CDR2 SYGVNS. The trim removed 1 base at V and 9 bases at J, leaving 9 bases unmatched. The CDR3 coding sequence is TGTGCCAGCAGTGAATGGGACTACCTAATCGGTGAGCAGTTCTTC. Protein product: CASSEWDYLIGEQFF.

This clonotype has more than one count but fewer than ten. The chain joins TRBV6-2 or TRBV6-3 to TRBJ2-7, with a tentative D call TRBD1 (5 bases). V shed 3 bases and J shed 2 bases, with 17 bases lying between them. The length of the CDR3 is 16 residues. The V gene's germline CDR1 is MNHEY and CDR2 SVGEGT. The DNA for the CDR3 is TGTGCCAGCAGTTATAAGGGGATGTCTCCACCCTACGAGCAGTACGTC. This codes for CASSYKGMSPPYEQYV.

This clonotype has at least ten counts. The chain combines TRBV7-2 with TRBJ1-2; D not certain. In germline, CDR1 is SGHTA, CDR2 FQGNSA. This CDR3 region has 11 residues. The V and J ends lost 7 bases and 11 bases respectively, with 14 bases between them. The CDR3 here is CASINNRGYTF. The CDR3 DNA follows: TGTGCCAGCATCAACAACCGGGGATACACCTTC.

This chain links TRBV29-1 with TRBJ2-5; TRBD2 matches 11 bases. CDR1 is SQVTM, CDR2 ANQGSEA, per germline. The CDR3 is 15 amino acids. V was pared by 2 bases and J by 5 bases, with 7 bases of the junction left unmatched. The CDR3 bases are TGCAGCGTTGAACAGCTAGCGGGGGGCCAGGAGACCCAGTACTTC. It yields the protein CSVEQLAGGQETQYF.

In nucleotides, the CDR3 is TGTGCCAGCAAATGGGGGCTAAGCACTGAAGCTTTCTTT. It encodes CASKWGLSTEAFF. The rearrangement links TRBV27 to TRBJ1-1; tentative D call: TRBD1 (6 bases). Germline assignment: CDR1 MNHEY and CDR2 SMNVEV (reference sequence). This CDR3 has 13 amino acids. V was pared by 7 bases and J by 4 bases, with 13 bases between.

A few counts support this clonotype. V usage is TRBV2 and J usage is TRBJ2-5; 11 bases fit TRBD2. This CDR3 has 17 amino acids. V trimming: 2 bases; J trimming: 5 bases; junction bases outside the gene matches: 10. The V gene's germline CDR1 is SNHLY and CDR2 FYNNEI. CDR3 sequence reads: CASSETTGLAVGETQYF. The CDR3 coding sequence is TGTGCCAGCAGTGAAACAACGGGACTAGCGGTTGGGGAGACCCAGTACTTC.

The chain is built from TRBV20-1 and TRBJ2-7; TRBD1 might be the D (5 bases). This CDR3 is 16 amino acids long. Trimming cost V 6 bases and J 0 bases, with 21 bases left between them. Looked up from germline, CDR1 is DFQATT and CDR2 is SNEGSKA (reference sequence). The CDR3 coding sequence is TGCAGTGCAATACCAACCCCACTTACAGGCTCCTACGAGCAGTACGTC. Its translation: CSAIPTPLTGSYEQYV.

This clonotype was seen a few times. V usage is TRBV19 and J usage is TRBJ2-1; 8 bases fit TRBD1. The CDR3 runs 15 residues. The V segment lost 7 bases and the J segment 4 bases; nucleotides outside the gene matches: 9. Germline V gene data show CDR1 as LNHDA and CDR2 as SQIVND (reference sequence). CDR3 DNA sequence: TGTGCCAGTACCGTGGACAGGGCAGGATACAATGAGCAGTTCTTC. Translation: CASTVDRAGYNEQFF. Using reference TRBV19 and TRBJ2-1 for the parts outside the CDR3, the full variable domain is DGGITQSPKYLFRKEGQNVTLSCEQNLNHDAMYWYRQDPGQGLRLIYYSQIVNDFQKGDIAEGYSVSREKKESFPLTVTSAQKNPTAFYLCASTVDRAGYNEQFFGPGTRLTVL.

The J gene is TRBJ1-1, the V gene TRBV9, with 7 bases identical to TRBD1. Germline CDR1 is SGDLS and CDR2 is YYNGEE. With V trimmed by 1 base and J by 7 bases, 7 bases remained unmatched. The CDR3 spans 14 residues. This chain's CDR3 is CASSVQDRVHEAFF. CDR3 DNA: TGTGCCAGCAGCGTACAAGACAGGGTACATGAAGCTTTCTTT.

This clonotype was seen more than once but under ten times. V usage is TRBV7-9 and J usage is TRBJ2-7, with TRBD1 matching over 9 bases. CDR1 and CDR2 (germline): SEHNR, FQNEAQ (reference sequence). This CDR3 has 16 residues. Germline trimming cut 5 bases from V and 2 bases from J; bases unmatched to any gene: 10. CDR3 coding DNA: TGTGCCAGCAGCATAACTGACAGGGGGTTTCCCTACGAGCAGTACTTC. It translates to CASSITDRGFPYEQYF.

This clonotype has ten or more counts. The CDR3 DNA reads as TGCAGTGCTAGAGATCAAACCCAGAGTCTCAGTCAGCCCCAGCATTTT. The encoded protein is CSARDQTQSLSQPQHF. V and J are TRBV20-1 and TRBJ1-5, with D hard to call. Germline lookup yields CDR1 DFQATT and CDR2 SNEGSKA (reference sequence). Deletions cut 0 bases from V and 6 bases from J, with 18 bases between. This CDR3 contains 16 residues.

This rearrangement joins TRBV5-6 to TRBJ2-7; D gene unclear. V was trimmed by 2 bases and J by 6 bases, leaving 12 bases between them. This CDR3 has 13 amino acids. Germline V gene lookup returns CDR1 SGHDT and CDR2 YYEEEE. The CDR3 protein is CASSFKDGLEQYF. DNA of the CDR3: TGTGCCAGCAGCTTTAAGGACGGTCTCGAGCAGTACTTC.

This clonotype was seen ten or more times. This rearrangement joins TRBV12-3 or TRBV12-4 to TRBJ2-2, with D unresolved. V lost 5 bases, J lost 5 bases, and 15 bases lay in between. The CDR3 contains 15 residues. In DNA, the CDR3 is TGTGCCAGCAGTCCCGTTAGGGCCCCAACCGGGGAGCTGTTTTTT. This encodes CASSPVRAPTGELFF.

Concerning this clonotype: The CDR3 does not close with the conserved phenylalanine or tryptophan, likely indicating a read error. The J gene is TRBJ2-3, the V gene TRBV7-4, with D perhaps TRBD2 (5 bases). The V end was cut by 4 bases, the J end by 3 bases, with 5 bases between. This CDR3 spans 12 amino acids. Germline CDR1 and CDR2: SGHVT and SQSDAQ. CDR3 nucleotides: TGTGCCAGCAGCTCGGGGACAGATACGCAGTATTAT. It is translated as CASSSGTDTQYY.

This clonotype showed up many times. V usage is TRBV28 and J usage is TRBJ1-1; D ambiguous. Trimming removed 7 bases from V and 0 bases from J, with 18 bases in between. The CDR3 extends over 16 amino acids. CDR1 and CDR2 (germline): MDHEN, SYDVKM. This chain's CDR3 is CASTIILTGVNTEAFF. For the CDR3, the DNA is TGTGCCAGCACCATTATCCTTACCGGGGTGAACACTGAAGCTTTCTTT.

This sequence joins TRBV7-6 and TRBJ2-3; possible D gene TRBD1, 5 bases. V lost 5 bases, J lost 10 bases, and 22 bases lay in between. CDR1 and CDR2 from the germline V gene are SGHVS and FNYEAQ. This CDR3 has 15 residues. CDR3 sequence (DNA): TGTGCCAGCAGCCCTCTCACAGGCATAGCTGTATCGCAGTATTTT. Residues: CASSPLTGIAVSQYF.

This clonotype was detected a few times. J is TRBJ2-7 and V is TRBV23-1; the D is unclear. TRBV23-1 is assigned to the ORF class and has an uncertain function. The CDR3 is made up of 14 amino acids. Trimming cost V 0 bases and J 7 bases, with 13 bases left between them. The CDR3 nucleotides are TGCGCCAGCAGTCAATCGGACCGAAGGTATGAGCAGTACGTC. Translation: CASSQSDRRYEQYV.

This clonotype has a handful of counts. The V gene is TRBV9, the J gene TRBJ2-1, with 8 nucleotides matching TRBD2. V lost 4 bases and J lost 5; bases outside the gene matches: 8. Germline CDR1 is SGDLS and CDR2 is YYNGEE. The CDR3 spans 15 residues. The CDR3 coding sequence is TGTGCCAGCAGCTTACGCGGGGGGACCAACAATGAGCAGTTCTTC. Amino acid sequence: CASSLRGGTNNEQFF.

In this sample, this clonotype turned up a few times. The V gene is TRBV14, the J gene TRBJ2-7; D is perhaps TRBD1 or TRBD2 (5 bases each). This CDR3 region has 17 residues. CDR1 is SGHDN, CDR2 FVKESK, per germline. V was shortened by 0 bases and J by 6 bases, with 21 bases between the two germline ends. CDR3 DNA sequence: TGTGCCAGCAGCCAAGAGCCCCAAGGCAGGGTGAGGGCCGAGCAGTACGTC. Translated, it gives CASSQEPQGRVRAEQYV.

A note on this clonotype: Given a much more abundant clone one base away, this may be a read error. The rearrangement joins TRBV7-9 to TRBJ1-2; D may be TRBD1 (5 bases). The V gene lost 6 bases and the J gene lost 7 bases, with 12 bases spanning the gap. This CDR3 is built from 12 residues. Germline CDR1 reads SEHNR; CDR2 reads FQNEAQ (reference sequence). The CDR3 DNA reads TGTGCCAGCAGTCATGACAGCTGTGGCTACACCTTC. Amino acids: CASSHDSCGYTF.

J is TRBJ2-1 and V is TRBV6-2 or TRBV6-3, with D perhaps assigned TRBD1 or TRBD2 (5 bases each). CDR1 is MNHEY, CDR2 SVGEGT, per germline. The length of the CDR3 is 16 residues. The V gene lost 3 bases and the J gene lost 3 bases, with 15 bases spanning the gap. DNA of the CDR3: TGTGCCAGCAGTTATCGGGGAGAAGGGGTCTACAATGAGCAGTTCTTC. Protein product: CASSYRGEGVYNEQFF.

A single count supports this clonotype. The J gene is TRBJ1-2, the V gene TRBV28; 9 nucleotides align to TRBD1. Trimming cost V 6 bases and J 6 bases; bases outside gene matches: 11. The V gene's germline CDR1 is MDHEN and CDR2 SYDVKM. The CDR3 spans 15 residues. The CDR3 spells CASSPRPGQGNGYTF. The CDR3 coding sequence is TGTGCCAGCAGCCCTCGACCGGGACAGGGTAATGGCTACACCTTC.